This T cell receptor beta chain came from a study of OX40 agonist ivuxolimab in advanced cancers. Study results and limitations: Compared with CD4+, CD8+ T cells on average had more expanded clones. CD4+ and CD8+ blood T cells expanded clonally by week 6 at 0.1 to 3.0 mg/kg.

The CDR3 loop spans 8 amino acids. The germline V gene has CDR1 SGDLS and CDR2 YYNGEE. A note on this clone: Its antigen is still unknown. Germline is not matched at one junction end, which may reflect a read error.

This table comes from immunoSEQ multiplex PCR, and its TCRdb copy is limited to in-frame clones, with some not included. Of around 30,000 clones listed, roughly 87% are singletons. Samples of blood were obtained at baseline, on cycle 4 day 1, and on cycle 7 day 1. J is TRBJ1-2 and V is TRBV9, with unresolved D. This specimen was CD4+ or CD8+ T cells sorted from blood, taken in a trial of the OX40 agonist ivuxolimab. The receptor was isolated from an adult with an advanced solid tumor such as melanoma, head and neck, liver or kidney cancer. The CDR3 protein is CASTLGRF. The DNA for the CDR3 is TGTGCCAGCACCCTGGGCCGCTTC.